This TCR beta chain is drawn from a study of blood T cell repertoires in COVID-19. CDR1 and CDR2 from the germline V gene are GTSNPN and SVGIG (reference sequence). Trimming left V 1 base short and J 3 bases short, with 6 bases between. The CDR3 covers 12 residues. Per the original data handling: Scientists estimated how many nucleated cells there were by amplifying reference gene primers. The table came from immunoSEQ multiplex PCR; TCRdb's copy has only in-frame clones and leaves some out. V, J and clone size are those of that table, while D and trimming were read from the DNA. The sample shows around 140,000 clones, roughly 88% of them seen only once.

The J gene is TRBJ2-5, the V gene TRBV30, with a tentative D call TRBD1 (5 bases). This TCR came from a man between 65 and 79 years old with active COVID-19. Specimen: peripheral blood. The CDR3: CAWSGQKETQYF. The CDR3 coding sequence is TGTGCCTGGAGTGGACAGAAAGAGACCCAGTACTTC.